A selection of T cell receptor beta chains follows, all from one sample in a study of blood T cell repertoires in COVID-19. The data were produced by immunoSEQ multiplex PCR, yet TCRdb's version contains in-frame clones alone and is incomplete. Found here are around 450,000 clones, roughly 91% of them singletons; the top ten hold 0.6%. The sample was PBMCs or T cells enriched from blood (not recorded which). Source of these receptors: a man younger than 35 who had recovered from COVID-19. CDR3s include the opening cysteine and the closing phenylalanine or tryptophan. The order of the fields is V gene, CDR3 protein.

TRBV18	CASSKGLAGQETQYF
TRBV18	CASSPSVRTRIQGNTEAFF
TRBV2	CASSERVGLAGVTGHSEQYF
TRBV10-3	CAISDLADTQYF
TRBV5-1	CASSETGSSGNTIYF
TRBV29-1	CSVEDQRGLGNEQFF
TRBV5-4	CASSLGGTGYTYEQYF
TRBV2	CASTTGDDIYGYTF
TRBV30	CAWSPTGFDQPQHF
TRBV27	CASSLGLAGLYEQYF
TRBV6-5	CASSQDRDTEAFF
TRBV10-3	CAISESGESPLHF
TRBV28	CASSFLTSGSLNEQFF
TRBV9	CASSVGTTTNEKLFF
TRBV15	CATSRVRFREYEETQYF
TRBV12-5	CASGLVSGQGLWGLSSTDTQYF
TRBV6-4	CASSQYMTGDSYGYTF
TRBV4-1	CASSQVEGVADTQYF
TRBV12-3/TRBV12-4	CASSGRGRWGYTF
TRBV18	CASSPVSGTTYNEQFF
TRBV11-2	CASSLTSGGLNEQFF
TRBV19	CASKQKGVPSGNTIYF
TRBV7-9	CASSPSGQNTEAFF
TRBV12-5	CASGPWTGYGYTF
TRBV10-2	CASTWTSGFYNEQFF
TRBV27	CASSFGGRNSPLHF
TRBV11-2	CASGLADTQYF
TRBV7-9	CASSFVPSDTYEQYF
TRBV18	CASSSDSNYGYTF
TRBV7-2	CASSWDRWTDTQYF
TRBV30	CAWSVEYGSLSYEQYF
TRBV10-3	CAISEFSSYEQYF
TRBV28	CASSVMIGGLRSQYF
TRBV18	CASSTGTGATGELFF
TRBV7-8	CASSLGGEKLFF
TRBV18	CASSRSYRDQPQHF
TRBV9	CASSVEDYGYTF